The 31 T cell receptor beta chains presented below share a single source sample, sequenced in a study of OX40 agonist ivuxolimab in advanced cancers. The protocol was immunoSEQ multiplex PCR, while the TCRdb copy is restricted to in-frame clones and leaves out a portion. The sample has roughly 61,000 clones, 90% seen once. Sequenced here: CD4+ or CD8+ T cells sorted from blood, sampled in a trial of the OX40 agonist ivuxolimab. Receptors originate from an adult with an advanced solid tumor such as melanoma, head and neck, liver or kidney cancer.

The J gene is TRBJ1-3, the V gene TRBV29-1; D uncertain. Germline V gene data show CDR1 as SQVTM and CDR2 as ANQGSEA. Trimming removed 4 bases at V and 7 bases at J, with 8 bases between. The length of the CDR3 is 11 residues. DNA of the CDR3: TGCAGCGTTGGTTTCGGGAACACCATATATTTT. Protein product: CSVGFGNTIYF.

This clone appeared a few times. V and J are TRBV7-2 and TRBJ2-7; TRBD1 is a possible D gene (5 bases). V gave up 3 bases and J gave up 6 bases, with 15 bases separating them. Germline lookup yields CDR1 SGHTA and CDR2 FQGNSA. This CDR3 is 14 amino acids long. The CDR3 nucleotides are TGTGCCAGCAGCTTGACAGATTCCAGGGCCGAGCAGTACTTC. Amino acid sequence: CASSLTDSRAEQYF.

This chain connects TRBV28 to TRBJ1-4; D is perhaps TRBD1 (5 bases). The V gene's germline CDR1 is MDHEN and CDR2 SYDVKM. The CDR3 extends over 14 amino acids. V lost 1 base to trimming and J lost 2 bases, with 5 bases between them. This CDR3 reads CASSLSGTNEKLFF. DNA of the CDR3: TGTGCCAGCAGTTTATCAGGGACTAATGAAAAACTGTTTTTT.

The J gene is TRBJ1-2, the V gene TRBV6-1; D possibly corresponds to TRBD1 (5 bases). Looked up from germline, CDR1 is MNHNS and CDR2 is SASEGT. This CDR3 is built from 13 residues. V was cut by 3 bases and J by 7 bases, with 12 bases left in between. CDR3 sequence (DNA): TGTGCCAGCAGTGACTCCTTCAGGGTTGGCTACACCTTC. Amino acid sequence: CASSDSFRVGYTF.

This clone occurred a few times. The chain uses TRBV27 and TRBJ1-1, with D possibly being TRBD1 (5 bases). This CDR3 is built from 13 residues. In germline, CDR1 is MNHEY, CDR2 SMNVEV (reference sequence). The V and J ends lost 6 bases and 10 bases respectively, with 18 bases between them. The CDR3: CASRSTVGGTAFF. The CDR3 DNA is TGTGCCAGCAGATCCACAGTTGGGGGGACAGCTTTCTTT.

In DNA form, the CDR3 reads TGTGCCAGCAGCCTGAGGGGGGGGTGGTATGGCTACACCTTC. Translated, it gives CASSLRGGWYGYTF. The genes are TRBV21-1 and TRBJ1-2. TRBV21-1 corresponds to a pseudogene. CDR3 length equals 14 residues.

The V gene is TRBV18, the J gene TRBJ1-2; D unresolved. CDR3 length: 15 amino acids. The ends were cut back, 0 bases at V and 8 bases at J, with 16 bases in the middle. Germline lookup yields CDR1 KGHSH and CDR2 LQKENI. CDR3 bases: TGTGCCAGCTCACCACCTCCGAATGACGGGCGGGGCTACACCTTC. Translating gives CASSPPPNDGRGYTF.

The table lists this clone with a count of one. This chain links TRBV6-6 with TRBJ2-1, with D tentatively TRBD1 (7 bases). Germline V gene lookup returns CDR1 MNHNY and CDR2 SVGAGI (reference sequence). V was pared by 7 bases and J by 0 bases, with 13 bases between. This CDR3 is 15 amino acids long. For the CDR3, the DNA is TGTGCCAGCACCCCCAGGGGGGCCTCCTACAATGAGCAGTTCTTC. This gives the protein CASTPRGASYNEQFF.

This chain uses TRBV19 with TRBJ2-5, with 7 bases that match TRBD2. Germline values: CDR1 LNHDA, CDR2 SQIVND (reference sequence). V dropped 1 base and J dropped 5; count of bases not matched to a gene: 1. The CDR3 extends over 13 amino acids. The CDR3 nucleotides read TGTGCCAGTAGTATAGGGGACTACGAGACCCAGTACTTC. It yields the protein CASSIGDYETQYF.

The J gene is TRBJ1-6, the V gene TRBV6-4; 9 bases are a match to TRBD1. From germline, CDR1 is MRHNA and CDR2 SNTAGT. The CDR3 extends over 15 amino acids. J gave up 10 bases and V 6 bases, and 10 bases lay outside the gene matches. The CDR3 loop reads CASSPGQGIGSPLHF. DNA of the CDR3: TGTGCCAGCAGCCCCGGACAGGGGATCGGATCACCCCTCCACTTT.

The chain couples TRBV2 to TRBJ2-5; TRBD1 agrees at 10 bases. Germline values: CDR1 SNHLY, CDR2 FYNNEI. The junction had 5 bases not matched to a gene; V was cut back by 6 bases and J by 4 bases. There are 14 residues in the CDR3. CDR3 coding DNA: TGTGCCAGCAGGAGACAGGGGGCTGGAGAGACCCAGTACTTC. Its protein is CASRRQGAGETQYF.

The rearrangement uses TRBV18 and TRBJ2-3; D unclear. V gave up 5 bases and J gave up 2 bases, with 2 bases separating them. This CDR3 contains 11 residues. The germline CDR1 and CDR2 sequences are KGHSH and LQKENI. CDR3 in DNA: TGTGCCAGCTCAAACACAGATACGCAGTATTTT. Amino acid sequence: CASSNTDTQYF.

The genes are TRBV6-5 and TRBJ1-2; TRBD1 is a possible D gene (6 bases). There are 15 residues in the CDR3. Germline values: CDR1 MNHEY, CDR2 SVGAGI. Deletions cut 7 bases from V and 4 bases from J, with 19 bases between. The CDR3 DNA is TGTGCCAGCACCCCGGGGGGCAGCCACACCTATGGCTACACCTTC. Its translation: CASTPGGSHTYGYTF.

This sequence joins TRBV5-5 and TRBJ2-5, with D hard to call. Trimming cost V 0 bases and J 1 base, with 10 bases left between them. Germline V CDR1 and CDR2: SGHKS, YYEKEE (reference sequence). This CDR3 contains 15 residues. This CDR3 is CASSLGPQSQETQYF. Here the CDR3 DNA reads TGTGCCAGCAGCTTGGGCCCGCAGAGCCAAGAGACCCAGTACTTC.

The V call is TRBV2, the J call TRBJ2-5; TRBD2 matches at 10 bases. CDR1 and CDR2 from the germline V gene are SNHLY and FYNNEI. The length of the CDR3 is 14 residues. J lost 2 bases, V lost 5 bases, and 2 bases had no gene match. This chain's CDR3 is CASSRGLAQETQYF. The CDR3, as DNA: TGTGCCAGCAGTCGGGGACTAGCGCAAGAGACCCAGTACTTC. The full variable domain, its missing parts supplied by reference TRBV2 and TRBJ2-5, is EPEVTQTPSHQVTQMGQEVILRCVPISNHLYFYWYRQILGQKVEFLVSFYNNEISEKSEIFDDQFSVERPDGSNFTLKIRSTKLEDSAMYFCASSRGLAQETQYFGPGTRLLVL.

This chain connects TRBV19 to TRBJ2-2; 8 bases fit TRBD2. Germline V lookup: CDR1 LNHDA, CDR2 SQIVND (reference sequence). The CDR3 is 15 amino acids. V gave up 7 bases and J gave up 5 bases; unmatched junction bases: 9. The CDR3 protein is CASTARGATTGELFF. The DNA for the CDR3 is TGTGCCAGTACCGCGCGGGGGGCGACGACCGGGGAGCTGTTTTTT.

The chain joins TRBV5-4 to TRBJ2-4; D remains unclear. Germline V gene lookup returns CDR1 SGHNT and CDR2 YYREEE (reference sequence). This CDR3 is built from 16 residues. Trimming took 0 bases from V and 2 from J, leaving 12 bases between them. For the CDR3, the DNA is TGTGCCAGCAGCTTGGACCCGTCGGGTACCAAAAACATTCAGTACTTC. Translating it yields CASSLDPSGTKNIQYF.

V gene TRBV6-1 combines with J gene TRBJ2-1, with a tentative D call TRBD1 (5 bases). The CDR3 is 13 residues long. Trimming shortened V by 4 bases and J by 8 bases, and 12 bases separated the two germline ends. Germline-derived CDR1 and CDR2 are MNHNS and SASEGT. The CDR3 loop reads CASSAGRVDEQFF. The CDR3 DNA reads TGTGCCAGCAGTGCGGGCAGGGTGGATGAGCAGTTCTTC.

The gene calls are TRBV5-4 and TRBJ1-1; TRBD1 might be the D (5 bases). There are 15 residues in the CDR3. V lost 4 bases and J 5 bases, leaving 18 bases between the germline ends. Germline V gives CDR1 SGHNT, CDR2 YYREEE (reference sequence). The CDR3 region is CASSLGGSQGTEAFF. In DNA, the CDR3 is TGTGCCAGCAGCCTTGGGGGGTCCCAAGGGACTGAAGCTTTCTTT.

DNA for the CDR3: TGTGCCAGCAGCCCAGGCACAGATACGCAGTATTTT. Translated: CASSPGTDTQYF. This chain joins TRBV11-3 and TRBJ2-3; D uncertain. The CDR3 is 12 residues long. Looked up from germline, CDR1 is SGHNT and CDR2 is YENEEA. V dropped 5 bases and J dropped 1 base, with 4 bases sitting between them.

CDR3 sequence (DNA): TGTGCCAGCAGTGATAGGGGGATCGGGGAGCTGTTTTTT. Translation gives CASSDRGIGELFF. The chain joins TRBV2 to TRBJ2-2; D may be TRBD1 (6 bases). Germline-derived CDR1 and CDR2 are SNHLY and FYNNEI. The CDR3 length is 13 residues. The V end lost 3 bases, the J end lost 7 bases, and 9 bases lay between the germline ends.

V usage is TRBV11-2 and J usage is TRBJ2-7; 10 positions match TRBD1. Germline values: CDR1 SGHAT, CDR2 FQNNGV. J lost 7 bases, V lost 5 bases, and 5 bases had no gene match. CDR3 length: 13 amino acids. The CDR3 here is CASSPRTGGEQYF. For the CDR3, the DNA is TGTGCCAGCAGCCCCCGGACAGGGGGGGAGCAGTACTTC.

The DNA for the CDR3 is TGTGCCAGCAGATCCGGGACAGTTCCTTATGTCTATGGCTACACCTTC. Translated: CASRSGTVPYVYGYTF. The V call is TRBV28, the J call TRBJ1-2; 7 nucleotides align to TRBD1. The CDR3 runs 16 residues. V shed 6 bases and J 4 bases; nucleotides not matched to a gene: 14. In germline, CDR1 is MDHEN, CDR2 SYDVKM.

This rearrangement joins TRBV6-1 to TRBJ2-4; D is undetermined. In germline, CDR1 is MNHNS, CDR2 SASEGT. CDR3 size: 13 residues. V lost 7 bases to trimming and J lost 9 bases, with 16 bases between them. This chain's CDR3 is CASTHLPPSIQYF. In nucleotides, the CDR3 is TGTGCCAGCACCCATTTGCCCCCCTCCATTCAGTACTTC.

The chain joins TRBV4-2 to TRBJ1-3; D is perhaps TRBD1 (6 bases). V lost 4 bases and J lost 0, with 16 bases in between. Germline assignment: CDR1 LGHNA and CDR2 YNFKEQ. The CDR3 contains 17 residues. CDR3 sequence reads: CASSPGLGGSSGNTIYF. The DNA of the CDR3 is TGTGCCAGCAGCCCTGGTTTAGGGGGATCCTCTGGAAACACCATATATTTT.

V is TRBV5-4 and J is TRBJ1-1; TRBD1 is a possible D gene (5 bases). The germline gives CDR1 SGHNT, CDR2 YYREEE (reference sequence). V lost 5 bases and J lost 1, with 18 bases in between. There are 16 residues in the CDR3. The CDR3 nucleotides are TGTGCCAGCAGACGAGAATCCGGGACGGCGAACACTGAAGCTTTCTTT. Translation gives CASRRESGTANTEAFF.

This chain joins TRBV19 and TRBJ1-2; 7 bases align to TRBD1. Germline loops: CDR1 LNHDA, CDR2 SQIVND (reference sequence). Germline trimming cut 5 bases from V and 0 bases from J; bases unmatched to any gene: 12. CDR3 length: 17 residues. For the CDR3, the DNA is TGTGCCAGTAGTGTTAACCGGGACAGAGGATCTAACTATGGCTACACCTTC. Its protein product is CASSVNRDRGSNYGYTF.

CDR3: CASSLGQSLEQYF. The CDR3 DNA is TGTGCCAGCAGCTTAGGACAGTCCCTTGAGCAGTACTTC. The V and J genes are TRBV7-8 and TRBJ2-7, with D perhaps TRBD1 (5 bases). Trimming shortened V by 1 base and J by 7 bases, and 11 bases separated the two germline ends. The CDR3 runs to 13 residues. CDR1 is SGHVS and CDR2 is FQNEAQ in the germline V gene.

V usage is TRBV7-9 and J usage is TRBJ2-1; tentative D call: TRBD1 (5 bases). The ends were cut back, 1 base at V and 1 base at J, with 11 bases in the middle. Germline loops: CDR1 SEHNR, CDR2 FQNEAQ (reference sequence). The CDR3 is 16 residues long. In nucleotides, the CDR3 is TGTGCCAGCAGCTTAGTTAGGCAGGGTTCCTACAATGAGCAGTTCTTC. This gives the protein CASSLVRQGSYNEQFF.

The rearrangement uses TRBV10-3 and TRBJ1-2; possibly TRBD1 for D (6 bases). This CDR3 is 12 amino acids long. Germline V lookup: CDR1 ENHRY, CDR2 SYGVKD. V was pared by 2 bases and J by 8 bases, with 9 bases between. CDR3 coding DNA: TGTGCCATCAGTGAGACAGGGTGGGGCTACACCTTC. Translated, it gives CAISETGWGYTF.

This rearrangement joins TRBV5-1 to TRBJ2-7, with 9 positions matching TRBD1. This CDR3 has 14 residues. CDR1 is SGHRS, CDR2 YFSETQ, per germline. Unmatched junction bases numbered 3, after V lost 3 bases and J lost 2 bases. The CDR3 coding sequence is TGCGCCAGCAGCTGGGGACAGGGAACCTACGAGCAGTACTTC. This encodes CASSWGQGTYEQYF.